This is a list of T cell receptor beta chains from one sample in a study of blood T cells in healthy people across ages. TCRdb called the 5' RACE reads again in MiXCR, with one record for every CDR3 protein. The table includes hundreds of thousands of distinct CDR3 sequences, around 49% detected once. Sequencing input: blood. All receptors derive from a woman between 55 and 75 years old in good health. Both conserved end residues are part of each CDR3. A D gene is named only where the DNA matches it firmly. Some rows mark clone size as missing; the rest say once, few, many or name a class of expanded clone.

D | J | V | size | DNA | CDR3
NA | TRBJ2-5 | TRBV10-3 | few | TGTGCCATCAGTCTCGGACATGGACAAGAGACCCAGTACTTC | CAISLGHGQETQYF
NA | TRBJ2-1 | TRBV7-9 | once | TGTGCCAGCAGCTACGACACCTCCTACAATGAGCAGTTCTTC | CASSYDTSYNEQFF
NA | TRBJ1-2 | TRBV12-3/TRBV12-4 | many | TGTGCCAGCAGTTTAGCGCTGACCGGCTATGGCTACACCTTC | CASSLALTGYGYTF
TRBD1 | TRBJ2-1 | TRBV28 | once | TGTGCCAGCAGTTCCTCCGGGGACAGGGGCTACAATGAGCAGTTCTTC | CASSSSGDRGYNEQFF
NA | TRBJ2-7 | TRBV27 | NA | TGTGCCAGCACCCCTGATCCAGCGGGCTCCTACGAGCAGTACTTC | CASTPDPAGSYEQYF
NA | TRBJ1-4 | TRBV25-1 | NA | TGTGCCAGTGGTGGGGCGAACACTGAAAAACTGTTTTTT | CASGGANTEKLFF
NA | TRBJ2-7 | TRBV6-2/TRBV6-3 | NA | TGTGCCAGCAGTTACCGCAGAAACGGATACGAGCAGTACTTC | CASSYRRNGYEQYF
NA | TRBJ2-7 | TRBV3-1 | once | TGTGCCAGCAGCGACCTGAGCTCCTACGAGCAGTACTTC | CASSDLSSYEQYF
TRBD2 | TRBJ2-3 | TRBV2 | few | TGTGCCAGCAGTGAAGCGGTGACTAGCGGGAGACAAGATACGCAGTATTTT | CASSEAVTSGRQDTQYF
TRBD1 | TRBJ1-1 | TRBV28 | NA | TGTGCCAGCAGTTTTAGGACAGGATGGGCTTTCTTT | CASSFRTGWAFF
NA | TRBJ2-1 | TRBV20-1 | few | TGCAGTGTTAGGCCCCGGACTAACTACAATGAGCAGTTCTTC | CSVRPRTNYNEQFF
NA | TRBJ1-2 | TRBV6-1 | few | TGTGCCAGCAGTGAAAGACCAGGCCTCTTTGGCTACACCTTC | CASSERPGLFGYTF
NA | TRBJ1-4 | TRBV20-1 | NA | TGCAGTGCTAGAGATGGACGGCACTTTGAAAAACTGTTTTTT | CSARDGRHFEKLFF
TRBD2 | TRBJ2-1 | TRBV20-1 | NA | TGCAGCACCCTAGCGGGAAAAGGCAATGAGCAGTTCTTC | CSTLAGKGNEQFF
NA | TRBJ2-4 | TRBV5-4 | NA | TGTGCCAGCAGCTTGAAAATGGGTTCCATTCAGTACTTC | CASSLKMGSIQYF
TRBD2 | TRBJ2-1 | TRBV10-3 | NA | TGTGCCATCAGTGAGGCTAATAGCGGGAGTATCAATGAGCAGTTCTTC | CAISEANSGSINEQFF
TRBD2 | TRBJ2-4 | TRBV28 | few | TGTGCCAGCAGTGTACTCCGACTAGCGGGAGGAGCCAAAAACATTCAGTACTTC | CASSVLRLAGGAKNIQYF
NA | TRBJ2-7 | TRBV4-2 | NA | TGTGCCAGCAGCCGGGGCACCGGGGGATCGTTCTACGAGCAGTACTTC | CASSRGTGGSFYEQYF
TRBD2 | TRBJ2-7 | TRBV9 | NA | TGTGCCAGCAGCGCACAGGGACTAGGGGACGAGCAGTACTTC | CASSAQGLGDEQYF
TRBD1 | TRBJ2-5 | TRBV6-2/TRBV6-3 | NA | TGTGCCAGCAGTTACTACAGGGGCCAAGAGACCCAGTACTTC | CASSYYRGQETQYF
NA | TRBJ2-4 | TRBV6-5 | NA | TGTGCCAGCAGTCCCGACGTGTGGCTAGCCAAAAACATTCAGTACTTC | CASSPDVWLAKNIQYF
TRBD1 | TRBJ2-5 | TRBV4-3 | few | TGCGCCAGCAGCCAACGACGGACAGGGGATGAGATGGCCCAGTACTTC | CASSQRRTGDEMAQYF
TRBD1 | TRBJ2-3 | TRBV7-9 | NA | TGTGCCAGCAGAAAATCCGGGACAGCCACAGATACGCAGTATTTT | CASRKSGTATDTQYF
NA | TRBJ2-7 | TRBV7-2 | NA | TGTGCCAGCAGCTCCAAGGTAGGGGCCAACGAGCAGTACTTC | CASSSKVGANEQYF
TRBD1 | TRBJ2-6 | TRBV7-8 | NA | TGTGCCAGCAGCTTCAATCCGGGACAGAGAACGCAATTCACCGCTCTGGGGCCCAACGTCCTGACTTTC | CASSFNPGQRTQFTALGPNVLTF
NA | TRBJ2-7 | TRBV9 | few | TGTGCCAGCAGCGTAGAGGGGGGCGGCTCCTACGAGCAGTACTTC | CASSVEGGGSYEQYF
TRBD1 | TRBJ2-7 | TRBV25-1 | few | TGTGCCAGCAGGGAGGACAGGGTTCCCTACGAGCAGTACTTC | CASREDRVPYEQYF
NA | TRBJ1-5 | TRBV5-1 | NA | TGCGCCAGCAGCTTGGGAGAGGCTCAGCCCCAGCATTTT | CASSLGEAQPQHF
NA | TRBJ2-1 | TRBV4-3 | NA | TGCGCCAGCAGCCAGGTATCTACCCTAGGCAATGAGCAGTTCTTC | CASSQVSTLGNEQFF
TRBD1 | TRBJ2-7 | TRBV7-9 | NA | TGTGCCAGCAGCGGACAGGGAGTCGAGCAGTACTTC | CASSGQGVEQYF
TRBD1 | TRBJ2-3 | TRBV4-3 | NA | TGCGCCAGCAGCCAAGATGGGGACAGCATCACAGATACGCAGTATTTT | CASSQDGDSITDTQYF
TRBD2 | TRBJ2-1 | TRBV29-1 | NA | TGCAGCGTTGAAGATCGCGGGAGGGCCGGGAATGAGCAGTTCTTC | CSVEDRGRAGNEQFF
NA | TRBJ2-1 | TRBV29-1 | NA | TGCAGCGTAGTTGACCCCGGGACCAATCTCAGTGAGCAGTTCTTC | CSVVDPGTNLSEQFF
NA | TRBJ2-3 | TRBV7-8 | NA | TGTGCCAGCAGCTTATCGACAGGAGATACAGATACGCAGTATTTT | CASSLSTGDTDTQYF
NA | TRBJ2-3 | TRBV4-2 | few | TGTGCCAGCAGCCAAGATTTGCTCGGCCGCCGTGGGTATTTT | CASSQDLLGRRGYF
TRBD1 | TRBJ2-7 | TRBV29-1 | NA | TGCAGCGTTCGATCGGGGACAGGGGGGCTTTACGAGCAGTACTTC | CSVRSGTGGLYEQYF
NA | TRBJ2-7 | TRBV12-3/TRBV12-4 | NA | TGTGCCAGCAGTTTAGTGGGACGAAGCGAGCAGTACTTC | CASSLVGRSEQYF
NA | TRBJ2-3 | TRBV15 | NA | TGTGCCACCAGCAGGGAGCTGGGTACGCAGTATTTT | CATSRELGTQYF
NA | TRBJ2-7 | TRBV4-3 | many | TGCGCCAGCAGCCAAGAATTCTGGTCGGGCTACGAGCAGTACTTC | CASSQEFWSGYEQYF
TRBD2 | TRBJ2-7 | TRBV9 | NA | TGTGCCAGCAGCCCGTGGACTAGCGGGTCCGAGCAGTACTTC | CASSPWTSGSEQYF